What follows are 5 T cell receptor beta chains derived from one specimen sequenced in a study of T cell responses to AZD1222 COVID-19 vaccine. Assay: immunoSEQ multiplex PCR; the TCRdb copy retains only in-frame clones and omits some. The sample consists of roughly 100,000 clones, about nine tenths of them appearing once. The sequencing used peripheral blood, collected on day 0 of AZD1222 vaccination. These receptors were collected from an adult in good health.

The chain joins TRBV7-9 to TRBJ2-2; D remains unclear. V was clipped by 7 bases and J by 6 bases, with 12 bases between them. The CDR3 covers 13 residues. The V gene's germline CDR1 is SEHNR and CDR2 FQNEAQ (reference sequence). The CDR3, as DNA: TGTGCCAGCACCCTAATGGGGTCCGGGGAGCTGTTTTTT. Encoded protein: CASTLMGSGELFF.

This clone was observed once. The gene calls are TRBV18 and TRBJ1-6; D perhaps matches TRBD1 (5 bases). Germline CDR1 is KGHSH and CDR2 is LQKENI. The CDR3 runs 13 residues. V was clipped by 6 bases and J by 8 bases, with 11 bases between them. In nucleotides, the CDR3 is TGTGCCAGCTCGCTCAGGGTGGATTCACCCCTCCACTTT. Translating gives CASSLRVDSPLHF.

The V gene is TRBV5-4, the J gene TRBJ2-7; D unresolved. CDR1 is SGHNT and CDR2 is YYREEE in the germline V gene (reference sequence). The CDR3 loop spans 12 amino acids. V shed 0 bases and J shed 5 bases, with 6 bases lying between them. The CDR3: CASSLVADEQYF. CDR3 nucleotides: TGTGCCAGCAGCTTGGTGGCAGACGAGCAGTACTTC.

The chain couples TRBV12-3 or TRBV12-4 to TRBJ1-5; D possibly corresponds to TRBD1 (5 bases). There are 12 residues in the CDR3. Trimming pared 6 bases from V and 7 bases from J, leaving 10 bases between. CDR3 DNA: TGTGCCAGCAGCTCTGACAGACAGCCCCAGCATTTT. Its translation: CASSSDRQPQHF.

V gene TRBV19 combines with J gene TRBJ1-5; 7 bases are a match to TRBD1. The CDR3 consists of 14 residues. The trim removed 2 bases at V and 5 bases at J, leaving 3 bases unmatched. Germline CDR1 and CDR2: LNHDA and SQIVND (reference sequence). The CDR3 sequence is CASSIQGTDQPQHF. Written as DNA, the CDR3 is TGTGCCAGTAGTATACAGGGGACAGATCAGCCCCAGCATTTT.